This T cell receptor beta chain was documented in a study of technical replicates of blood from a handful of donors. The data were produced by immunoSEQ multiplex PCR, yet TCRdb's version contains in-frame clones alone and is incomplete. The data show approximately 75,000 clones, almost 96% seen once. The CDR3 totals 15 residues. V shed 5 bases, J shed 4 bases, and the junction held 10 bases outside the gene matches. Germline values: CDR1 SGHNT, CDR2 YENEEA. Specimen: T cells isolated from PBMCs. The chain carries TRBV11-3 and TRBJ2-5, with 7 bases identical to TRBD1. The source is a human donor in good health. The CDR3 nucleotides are TGTGCCAGCAGCAAACGACAGGGATTATTAGAGACCCAGTACTTC. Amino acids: CASSKRQGLLETQYF.